A selection of T cell receptor beta chains follows, all from one sample in a study of blood T cell repertoires in COVID-19. Using immunoSEQ multiplex PCR, the repertoire was profiled, and TCRdb retains in-frame clones only, with some absent. The repertoire consists of fewer than 60,000 clones, with roughly 82% occurring once and the leading ten covering around 24%. Sequences were obtained from peripheral blood. All receptors come from a woman of 80 years or more with acute or convalescent COVID-19. Both conserved end residues are part of each CDR3. A D gene is named only where the DNA matches it firmly. For some rows the clone size is stated as once, few or many, or as a class when expanded; others skip it.

CDR3 length,J gene,D gene,clone size,V gene,CDR3 protein,CDR3 DNA
15,TRBJ2-7,NA,NA,TRBV30,CAWSVRQGFSYEQYF,TGTGCCTGGAGTGTACGGCAGGGGTTCTCCTACGAGCAGTACTTC
15,TRBJ1-6,TRBD1,once,TRBV7-6,CASSPSGQVNSPLHF,TGTGCCAGCAGCCCCTCCGGACAGGTTAATTCACCCCTCCACTTT
16,TRBJ1-1,TRBD1,NA,TRBV19,CASKTTGGISGSEAFF,TGTGCCAGTAAAACGACAGGGGGCATTTCCGGATCTGAAGCTTTCTTT
15,TRBJ2-7,NA,NA,TRBV9,CASSVAGHPSYEQYF,TGTGCCAGCAGCGTAGCGGGACACCCTTCCTACGAGCAGTACTTC
13,TRBJ1-2,NA,NA,TRBV5-4,CASSKQDGYGYTF,TGTGCCAGCAGCAAACAGGACGGATATGGCTACACCTTC
17,TRBJ1-1,TRBD1,NA,TRBV19,CASTLMPTGSRGTEAFF,TGTGCCAGTACCCTCATGCCGACAGGGTCGAGGGGAACTGAAGCTTTCTTT
14,TRBJ2-3,NA,NA,TRBV10-3,CAIRGDTHTDTQYF,TGTGCCATCAGGGGGGACACCCACACAGATACGCAGTATTTT
10,TRBJ1-1,NA,NA,TRBV14,CASSQDSKGF,TGTGCCAGCAGCCAAGATAGTAAGGGGTTT
15,TRBJ2-7,TRBD1,once,TRBV5-6,CASSLRWDRVHEQYF,TGTGCCAGCAGCTTGCGCTGGGACAGGGTCCACGAGCAGTACTTC
13,TRBJ2-2,TRBD2,NA,TRBV11-3,CASSSGRAGELFF,TGTGCCAGCAGTAGCGGGAGGGCCGGGGAGCTGTTTTTT
15,TRBJ2-1,TRBD1,NA,TRBV7-9,CASSRPGQVGGEQFF,TGTGCCAGCAGCCGACCGGGACAGGTCGGAGGTGAGCAGTTCTTC
14,TRBJ1-2,TRBD1,NA,TRBV7-9,CASSLPGQGSGYTF,TGTGCCAGCAGCTTACCGGGACAGGGCAGCGGCTACACCTTC
16,TRBJ1-3,NA,NA,TRBV29-1,CSVEGITGGSGNTIYF,TGCAGCGTTGAAGGGATTACCGGGGGCTCTGGAAACACCATATATTTT
15,TRBJ2-2,NA,NA,TRBV3-1/TRBV3-2,CASSQAASHTGELFF,TGTGCCAGCAGCCAAGCCGCTAGCCACACCGGGGAGCTGTTTTTT
16,TRBJ2-2,NA,NA,TRBV11-2,CASSLDRRRNTGELFF,TGTGCCAGCAGCTTAGATCGGAGGAGAAACACCGGGGAGCTGTTTTTT
13,TRBJ1-5,NA,NA,TRBV2,CASVSEAGQPQHF,TGTGCCAGCGTCTCGGAGGCGGGTCAGCCCCAGCATTTT
14,TRBJ1-1,NA,NA,TRBV6-5,CASLVVVGGAEAFF,TGTGCCAGCCTAGTCGTCGTGGGGGGGGCTGAAGCTTTCTTT
16,TRBJ1-5,NA,once,TRBV9,CASSVPTRQIDQPQHF,TGTGCCAGCAGCGTACCCACCCGACAGATCGATCAGCCCCAGCATTTT
15,TRBJ2-7,TRBD1,few,TRBV28,CASSPHRGSSYEQYF,TGTGCCAGCAGTCCCCACAGGGGAAGCTCCTACGAGCAGTACTTC
13,TRBJ2-5,NA,NA,TRBV29-1,CSVAQGIGETQYF,TGCAGCGTCGCACAGGGTATAGGTGAGACCCAGTACTTC
16,TRBJ1-1,TRBD1,NA,TRBV3-1/TRBV3-2,CASSQTGGGPYTEAFF,TGTGCCAGCAGCCAAACAGGGGGTGGCCCTTACACTGAAGCTTTCTTT
15,TRBJ1-3,NA,NA,TRBV19,CASSIVGQAGNTIYF,TGTGCCAGTAGTATAGTTGGGCAGGCTGGAAACACCATATATTTT
14,TRBJ1-2,NA,NA,TRBV28,CASSPGGLGYGYTF,TGTGCCAGCAGTCCCGGCGGCCTTGGCTATGGCTACACCTTC
14,TRBJ2-5,NA,medium-sized,TRBV7-3,CASSRGTEQETQYF,TGTGCCAGCAGCCGAGGGACTGAACAAGAGACCCAGTACTTC
16,TRBJ1-6,NA,NA,TRBV3-1/TRBV3-2,CASSQGNGLYNSPLHF,TGTGCCAGCAGCCAGGGGAACGGACTGTATAATTCACCCCTCCACTTT
14,TRBJ1-4,TRBD1,once,TRBV6-5,CASREGQSNEKLFF,TGTGCCAGCAGAGAGGGACAGTCTAATGAAAAACTGTTTTTT
18,TRBJ1-1,TRBD1,NA,TRBV14,CASSQGLPDRGRDTEAFF,TGTGCCAGCAGCCAAGGCCTACCCGACAGGGGGCGAGACACTGAAGCTTTCTTT
15,TRBJ2-1,NA,NA,TRBV27,CASSRAGSSYNEQFF,TGTGCCAGCAGTCGAGCCGGGAGTTCGTACAATGAGCAGTTCTTC
16,TRBJ2-2,TRBD1,NA,TRBV5-1,CASSAQSGTGYGELFF,TGCGCCAGCAGCGCACAATCCGGGACAGGGTACGGGGAGCTGTTTTTT
15,TRBJ2-2,TRBD1,NA,TRBV5-1,CASSLRTGKAGELFF,TGCGCCAGCAGCCTCAGGACAGGGAAGGCCGGGGAGCTGTTTTTT
13,TRBJ2-1,NA,NA,TRBV11-1,CASSFQGNNEQFF,TGTGCCAGCAGCTTTCAGGGCAACAATGAGCAGTTCTTC
17,TRBJ1-2,TRBD1,NA,TRBV3-1/TRBV3-2,CASSHYLRTGDKLGYTF,TGTGCCAGCAGTCACTATCTCCGGACAGGGGATAAACTGGGCTACACCTTC
16,TRBJ1-2,TRBD1,few,TRBV7-2,CASSLVPGGLVYGYTF,TGTGCCAGCAGCTTAGTCCCAGGGGGCTTAGTCTATGGCTACACCTTC
16,TRBJ1-2,NA,NA,TRBV6-1,CASSETSPRGFDGYTF,TGTGCCAGCAGTGAAACCAGCCCCAGGGGTTTTGATGGCTACACCTTC
12,TRBJ1-1,TRBD1,once,TRBV29-1,CSVVRGLAEAFF,TGCAGCGTTGTCAGGGGGCTCGCTGAAGCTTTCTTT
14,TRBJ2-7,NA,NA,TRBV11-3,CASSLTGRGYEQYF,TGTGCCAGCAGCTTAACCGGCAGGGGATACGAGCAGTACTTC
14,TRBJ1-2,TRBD1,NA,TRBV6-4,CASSRGQGDYGYTF,TGTGCCAGCAGCAGGGGACAGGGAGACTATGGCTACACCTTC
16,TRBJ2-6,NA,few,TRBV5-1,CASSLDRNSGANVLTF,TGCGCCAGCAGCTTGGACAGAAACTCTGGGGCCAACGTCCTGACTTTC
14,TRBJ1-2,NA,NA,TRBV14,CASSHAGWDYGYTF,TGTGCCAGCAGCCACGCGGGGTGGGACTATGGCTACACCTTC
13,TRBJ1-1,NA,once,TRBV19,CASSNIVNTEAFF,TGTGCCAGTAGTAATATAGTGAACACTGAAGCTTTCTTT